One and the same sample provided the 9 T cell receptor beta chains below, sequenced in a study of response to subunit inactivated influenza vaccine. Each CDR3 protein gets one entry after TCRdb re-called the RT-PCR reads with MiXCR. In the table there are about 190,000 distinct CDR3 sequences, around 15% of which are singletons. This sample comprised CD8+ T cells sorted from PBMCs, obtained about 5 days after vaccination. The receptors come from a man over 45 who received an inactivated influenza vaccine.

V and J are TRBV6-2 or TRBV6-3 and TRBJ1-5; TRBD1 might be the D (5 bases). The germline V gene encodes CDR1 MNHEY and CDR2 SVGEGT. Trimming left V 2 bases short and J 3 bases short, with 11 bases between. This CDR3 comprises 15 residues. CDR3 loop: CASSYRDGYNQPQHF. The CDR3 DNA reads TGTGCCAGCAGTTACCGGGACGGCTACAATCAGCCCCAGCATTTT.

In its sample, this clonotype was seen a few times. The chain is built from TRBV11-1 and TRBJ2-5; the D gene could be TRBD1 or TRBD2 (5 bases each). Trimming took off 0 bases at V and 2 bases at J, with 22 bases between the two ends. The CDR3 is 19 residues long. The germline CDR1 and CDR2 sequences are SGHAT and FQDESV (reference sequence). CDR3 DNA: TGTGCCAGCAGCTTAGCGACCTATCACCCGGGACGTCGGCAAGAGACCCAGTACTTC. Translation gives CASSLATYHPGRRQETQYF.

This clonotype was picked up many times. The chain recombines TRBV29-1 with TRBJ2-1, with D maybe TRBD2 (6 bases). Germline assignment: CDR1 SQVTM and CDR2 ANQGSEA. V gave up 0 bases and J gave up 1 base, with 16 bases separating them. This CDR3 comprises 17 residues. CDR3 in amino acids: CSVEDPAGRSSYNEQFF. CDR3 nucleotide sequence: TGCAGCGTTGAAGACCCAGCCGGGAGATCTTCCTACAATGAGCAGTTCTTC.

In its sample, this clonotype was seen many times. The chain is built from TRBV5-1 and TRBJ2-3; D is unresolved. Germline V gene data show CDR1 as SGHRS and CDR2 as YFSETQ. The CDR3 length is 12 residues. Trimming took 6 bases from V and 4 from J, leaving 9 bases between them. The CDR3 sequence: CASTSEADTQYF. CDR3 nucleotide sequence: TGCGCCAGCACATCTGAAGCAGATACGCAGTATTTT.

This clonotype showed up just a few times. The chain links TRBV3-1 to TRBJ2-7, with 10 bases fitting TRBD1. The germline V gene has CDR1 LGHDT and CDR2 YNNKEL (reference sequence). After removal of 2 bases from V and 5 bases from J, the junction contained 9 bases not matched to a gene. This CDR3 has 16 residues. As DNA, the CDR3 is TGTGCCAGCAGCCAACGACCCGGGACAGGGGCCAACGAGCAGTACTTC. Translated: CASSQRPGTGANEQYF.

The V and J genes are TRBV4-1 and TRBJ1-5; no reliable D call. Between the trimmed V and J ends, which lost 0 bases and 5 bases, there was a span of 5 bases. The length of the CDR3 is 13 residues. Germline-derived CDR1 and CDR2 are MGHRA and YSYEKL. The CDR3 DNA is TGCGCCAGCAGCCAAGAGTGGGATCAGCCCCAGCATTTT. This sequence encodes CASSQEWDQPQHF.

This clonotype has just a few counts. J is TRBJ2-1 and V is TRBV9; 8 positions agree with TRBD1. Unmatched junction bases numbered 2, after V lost 3 bases and J lost 9 bases. Germline values: CDR1 SGDLS, CDR2 YYNGEE. The CDR3 is made up of 12 amino acids. The DNA of the CDR3 is TGTGCCAGCAGCGGGACAGGGTTTGAGCAGTTCTTC. Its protein is CASSGTGFEQFF. Looking up the rest from reference TRBV9 and TRBJ2-1 gives the full variable domain: DSGVTQTPKHLITATGQRVTLRCSPRSGDLSVYWYQQSLDQGLQFLIQYYNGEERAKGNILERFSAQQFPDLHSELNLSSLELGDSALYFCASSGTGFEQFFGPGTRLTVL.

This clonotype was counted ten times or more. This chain joins TRBV29-1 and TRBJ2-7; TRBD1 aligns across 8 bases. V lost 4 bases to trimming and J lost 0 bases; unmatched junction nucleotides: 8. CDR3 length: 15 residues. Germline CDR1 SQVTM, CDR2 ANQGSEA. The CDR3 DNA sequence: TGCAGCGTTGCTGGGGACAGGTCGAGCTCCTACGAGCAGTACTTC. Its translation: CSVAGDRSSSYEQYF.

This clonotype was counted between two and nine times. The rearrangement uses TRBV11-2 and TRBJ2-3; TRBD1 aligns across 8 bases. CDR3 size: 16 residues. V shed 4 bases and J 0 bases; nucleotides not matched to a gene: 6. Germline V gene data show CDR1 as SGHAT and CDR2 as FQNNGV. The CDR3 DNA reads TGTGCCAGCAGCTCGACAGGGGCCATTAGCACAGATACGCAGTATTTT. It translates to CASSSTGAISTDTQYF.